A single sample gave rise to the 24 T cell receptor beta chains below, sequenced in a study of blood T cell repertoires in COVID-19 (TCRdb year 2020). Libraries came from the immunoSEQ multiplex PCR assay. This immuneACCESS table, as held by TCRdb, lists in-frame sequences with V and J called but not all clones. Of the missing ones, under half trace to an unresolved V gene in checked studies; the others have no known cause. Across this sample there are fewer than 250,000 clones, with 86% seen only once. Approximately 25% of the sample lies in the top ten. The sample consisted of PBMCs or T cells enriched from blood (not recorded which). These receptor sequences come from a woman aged 40 to 50 in a cohort exposed to, infected with or recovered from COVID-19 (not recorded which).

The rearrangement links TRBV7-2 to TRBJ1-1, with D unresolved. The V gene's germline CDR1 is SGHTA and CDR2 FQGNSA. The CDR3 covers 14 residues. Trimming took 7 bases from V and 1 from J, leaving 13 bases between them. CDR3 residues: CASILEQWNTEAFF. The DNA for the CDR3 is TGTGCCAGCATCTTGGAGCAGTGGAACACTGAAGCTTTCTTT.

The gene calls are TRBV7-2 and TRBJ2-7, with D uncertain. Germline CDR1 reads SGHTA; CDR2 reads FQGNSA. V was cut by 1 base and J by 6 bases, with 10 bases left in between. The CDR3 has 13 amino acids. The CDR3 reads CASSLGARSEQYF. CDR3 in DNA: TGTGCCAGCAGCTTAGGGGCCCGCTCCGAGCAGTACTTC.

The chain uses TRBV5-1 and TRBJ1-3; no definite D call. Germline loops: CDR1 SGHRS, CDR2 YFSETQ. This CDR3 region has 14 residues. V lost 4 bases to trimming and J lost 0 bases, with 8 bases between them. The CDR3 sequence is CASSQASSGNTIYF. DNA of the CDR3: TGCGCCAGCAGCCAGGCGAGCTCTGGAAACACCATATATTTT.

This sequence joins TRBV9 and TRBJ2-2; TRBD1 aligns across 7 bases. This CDR3 has 16 amino acids. V lost 2 bases, J lost 5 bases, and 9 bases stayed unmatched. Looked up from germline, CDR1 is SGDLS and CDR2 is YYNGEE. The CDR3 bases are TGTGCCAGCAGCGTTAATGAGGGGGCGCGGACCGGGGAGCTGTTTTTT. Protein product: CASSVNEGARTGELFF.

This chain joins TRBV28 and TRBJ1-2; D call uncertain. The germline CDR1 and CDR2 sequences are MDHEN and SYDVKM. The CDR3 has 14 residues. V lost 1 base, J lost 8 bases, and 14 bases lay in between. CDR3 coding DNA: TGTGCCAGCAGTTTATCTGTAGCCCCCTGGGGCTACACCTTC. Translated, it gives CASSLSVAPWGYTF.

The chain employs TRBV19 and TRBJ1-1; the D gene is possibly TRBD1 (5 bases). The CDR3 extends over 14 amino acids. Germline-derived CDR1 and CDR2 are LNHDA and SQIVND (reference sequence). The V gene lost 4 bases and the J gene lost 0 bases, with 9 bases spanning the gap. Here the CDR3 reads CASSTGGMNTEAFF. Here the CDR3 DNA reads TGTGCCAGTAGTACCGGGGGGATGAACACTGAAGCTTTCTTT.

The rearrangement joins TRBV5-1 to TRBJ2-7; TRBD2 matches 7 bases. V shed 1 base, J shed 7 bases, and the junction held 8 bases outside the gene matches. The CDR3 totals 14 residues. Germline V gene data show CDR1 as SGHRS and CDR2 as YFSETQ. CDR3 in amino acids: CASSLSGGPREQYF. The CDR3, as DNA: TGCGCCAGCAGCTTGTCGGGAGGCCCTCGGGAGCAGTACTTC. The full variable domain, with the rest looked up from reference TRBV5-1 and TRBJ2-7, is KAGVTQTPRYLIKTRGQQVTLSCSPISGHRSVSWYQQTPGQGLQFLFEYFSETQRNKGNFPGRFSGRQFSNSRSEMNVSTLELGDSALYLCASSLSGGPREQYFGPGTRLTVT.

V usage is TRBV4-1 and J usage is TRBJ2-1; 8 bases fit TRBD1. J lost 8 bases, V lost 5 bases, and 5 bases had no gene match. Per germline, CDR1 MGHRA and CDR2 YSYEKL. This CDR3 has 13 residues. CDR3 protein: CASSSQGAYEQFF. For the CDR3, the DNA is TGCGCCAGCAGCTCCCAGGGGGCCTATGAGCAGTTCTTC.

The chain uses TRBV6-2 or TRBV6-3 and TRBJ2-3, with TRBD2 as a possible D gene (6 bases). Deletions cut 6 bases from V and 0 bases from J, with 37 bases between. This CDR3 has 23 residues. The germline V gene has CDR1 MNHEY and CDR2 SVGEGT. The CDR3 DNA follows: TGTGCCAGCAGCCCCCCGGGACGGATCGGTGCTAGCGCGTTAACAACTAGCACAGATACGCAGTATTTT. This translates into CASSPPGRIGASALTTSTDTQYF.

The chain links TRBV3-1 (or the pseudogene TRBV3-2) to TRBJ2-3, with TRBD2 identical over 8 bases. This CDR3 is 17 amino acids long. J gave up 2 bases and V 0 bases, and 7 bases lay outside the gene matches. CDR1 and CDR2 from the germline V gene are LGHDT and YNNKEL (reference sequence). This CDR3 reads CASSQEFPSGPTDTQYF. The CDR3 DNA reads TGTGCCAGCAGCCAAGAGTTTCCTAGCGGGCCCACAGATACGCAGTATTTT.

Here the CDR3 reads CASSQKGERNQPQHF. The DNA of the CDR3 is TGCGCCAGCAGCCAAAAAGGGGAACGGAATCAGCCCCAGCATTTT. This chain links TRBV5-1 with TRBJ1-5; D perhaps matches TRBD1 (5 bases). Looked up from germline, CDR1 is SGHRS and CDR2 is YFSETQ. This CDR3 has 15 amino acids. V was clipped by 4 bases and J by 4 bases, with 15 bases between them.

V is TRBV5-1 and J is TRBJ2-7; TRBD2 matches at 8 bases. V lost 0 bases to trimming and J lost 6 bases; unmatched junction nucleotides: 8. The CDR3 contains 15 residues. Germline V CDR1 and CDR2: SGHRS, YFSETQ. The CDR3 DNA is TGCGCCAGCAGCTTGGCGAGCGGGGGCCCCCTCGAGCAGTACTTC. Amino acids: CASSLASGGPLEQYF.

The count of this clone is one. This chain links TRBV5-4 with TRBJ1-1, with 7 bases aligning to TRBD1. With V trimmed by 5 bases and J by 2 bases, 6 bases remained unmatched. There are 14 residues in the CDR3. Looked up from germline, CDR1 is SGHNT and CDR2 is YYREEE (reference sequence). The CDR3 DNA is TGTGCCAGCAGACGAGGGACAGTTAACACTGAAGCTTTCTTT. It codes for CASRRGTVNTEAFF.

This rearrangement joins TRBV13 to TRBJ2-1; 9 bases line up with TRBD1. J gave up 0 bases and V 5 bases, and 11 bases lay outside the gene matches. The CDR3 length is 18 residues. Germline V gene data show CDR1 as PRHDT and CDR2 as FYEKMQ (reference sequence). The CDR3 bases are TGTGCCAGCAGCGCCCGTCCGGGACAGGGAGCCTCCTACAATGAGCAGTTCTTC. The encoded protein is CASSARPGQGASYNEQFF.

This chain connects TRBV6-8 to TRBJ2-1, with D perhaps matching TRBD1 (6 bases). Germline loops: CDR1 MNHGY, CDR2 SAAAGT. CDR3 size: 11 residues. DNA for the CDR3: TGTGCTGCAGGGGCCTACAATGAGCAGTTCTTC. Encoded protein: CAAGAYNEQFF.

This sequence joins TRBV4-1 and TRBJ2-7; 10 bases map to TRBD1. V was pared by 4 bases and J by 5 bases, with 5 bases of the junction left unmatched. The CDR3 is 14 amino acids. The germline V gene has CDR1 MGHRA and CDR2 YSYEKL. The CDR3 region has the DNA TGCGCCAGCAGCCGTAGACAGGGGGCCGACGAGCAGTACTTC. This codes for CASSRRQGADEQYF.

V and J are TRBV6-5 and TRBJ2-7; 11 bases align to TRBD2. The CDR3 contains 16 residues. The germline CDR1 and CDR2 sequences are MNHEY and SVGAGI. V shed 1 base and J 1 base; nucleotides not matched to a gene: 3. CDR3 in amino acids: CASSYWSSGRSYEQYF. The CDR3 DNA is TGTGCCAGCAGTTACTGGTCTAGCGGGAGGTCCTACGAGCAGTACTTC.

This clone was recorded once. This chain joins TRBV27 and TRBJ2-1; weak D call: TRBD2 (5 bases). Trimming stripped 5 bases from V and 10 bases from J, with 12 bases between. Per the germline V gene, CDR1 is MNHEY and CDR2 is SMNVEV (reference sequence). This CDR3 comprises 12 residues. CDR3 in amino acids: CASSVERGEQFF. The CDR3 DNA is TGTGCCAGCAGTGTCGAACGCGGGGAGCAGTTCTTC.

The V gene is TRBV28, the J gene TRBJ1-2; 8 bases fit TRBD1. Germline V CDR1 and CDR2: MDHEN, SYDVKM. V lost 5 bases and J lost 4; bases outside the gene matches: 6. The CDR3 has 14 amino acids. The CDR3 here is CASSSRGLGYGYTF. CDR3 bases: TGTGCCAGCAGTAGCAGGGGGCTCGGCTATGGCTACACCTTC.

This chain connects TRBV27 to TRBJ2-1, with 10 positions matching TRBD2. The length of the CDR3 is 13 residues. J was trimmed by 5 bases and V by 6 bases; bases with no gene match: 1. Germline loops: CDR1 MNHEY, CDR2 SMNVEV (reference sequence). The DNA for the CDR3 is TGTGCCAGCAGAGGACTAGCGGACAATGAGCAGTTCTTC. Protein sequence: CASRGLADNEQFF.

This sequence joins TRBV11-2 and TRBJ2-4; 7 bases are shared with TRBD1. The CDR3 contains 13 residues. CDR1 is SGHAT and CDR2 is FQNNGV in the germline V gene. Trimming removed 0 bases from V and 12 bases from J; junction bases left unmatched: 5. CDR3 nucleotides: TGTGCCAGCAGCTTAGATAGACAGGGCCCTCAGTACTTC. Encoded protein: CASSLDRQGPQYF.

V usage is TRBV4-1 and J usage is TRBJ2-7; 7 positions agree with TRBD1. The CDR3 totals 14 residues. Germline assignment: CDR1 MGHRA and CDR2 YSYEKL. The V gene end was trimmed by 5 bases and the J gene end by 5 bases; junction bases not matched to a gene: 9. This CDR3 is CASSYPGQSHEQYF. The CDR3 DNA is TGCGCCAGCAGCTATCCGGGACAGTCTCACGAGCAGTACTTC.

This clone was picked up many times. Within the sample, other DNA sequences also encode this same CDR3. This sequence joins TRBV11-2 and TRBJ1-2; D not resolved. V was shortened by 0 bases and J by 2 bases, with 10 bases between the two germline ends. CDR1 SGHAT and CDR2 FQNNGV come from the germline V gene. CDR3 length: 15 residues. CDR3 bases: TGTGCCAGCAGCTTAGAATTCGGAGGCAACTATGGCTACACCTTC. Encoded protein: CASSLEFGGNYGYTF.

The V gene is TRBV5-1, the J gene TRBJ1-2, with a possible D match to TRBD1 (6 bases). This CDR3 region has 12 residues. V was cut by 4 bases and J by 8 bases, with 12 bases left in between. Germline CDR1 reads SGHRS; CDR2 reads YFSETQ. For the CDR3, the DNA is TGCGCCAGCAGCGCAGGGGACGGAGGCTACACCTTC. Translating it yields CASSAGDGGYTF. The complete variable domain, with remaining parts taken from reference TRBV5-1 and TRBJ1-2, reads KAGVTQTPRYLIKTRGQQVTLSCSPISGHRSVSWYQQTPGQGLQFLFEYFSETQRNKGNFPGRFSGRQFSNSRSEMNVSTLELGDSALYLCASSAGDGGYTFGSGTRLTVV.